These T cell receptor beta chains were read from a single sample in a study of identical twins. TCRdb ran MiXCR on the 5' RACE reads and lists one entry per CDR3 protein. The sample records about 890,000 distinct CDR3 sequences, 10% to 15% being singletons. This sample also appeared in a second study, on yellow fever vaccine responses in identical twins.

Material for sequencing was PBMCs. The receptors were sampled from a woman younger than 30 in good health. Both conserved end residues are part of each CDR3.

>TRBJ2-1|TRBV6-1
CASGRLAGGRNEQFF
>TRBJ2-1|TRBV15
CATTTAGDRSYNEQFF
>TRBJ2-3|TRBV15
CATSRLTSGGPDTQYF
>TRBJ2-7|TRBV27
CASSLTSSGSYEQYF
>TRBJ2-7|TRBV29-1
CSVELADSYEQYF
>TRBJ2-3|TRBV29-1
CSVERTGTDTQYF
>TRBJ2-5|TRBV7-9
CASSPSGQARETQYF
>TRBJ2-3|TRBV20-1
CSAITAGTDTQYF
>TRBJ1-4|TRBV20-1
CSATDLFRGEKLFF
>TRBJ2-1|TRBV5-1
CASSRQNNEQFF
>TRBJ2-2|TRBV12-3/TRBV12-4
CASRLTSGGNTGELFF
>TRBJ2-1|TRBV13
CASSTGQTYNEQFF
>TRBJ1-5|TRBV7-9
CASSFGQGEGNQPQHF
>TRBJ2-3|TRBV12-3/TRBV12-4
CASTPDRTSTDTQYF
>TRBJ2-1|TRBV20-1
CSARDLTTNYNEQFF
>TRBJ2-3|TRBV7-9
CASARGGHTDTQYF
>TRBJ2-1|TRBV12-3/TRBV12-4
CASSPSNPRGEQFF
>TRBJ2-1|TRBV7-2
CASSLEGAGDNEQFF
>TRBJ2-1|TRBV12-3/TRBV12-4
CASSGRAGMGNEQFF
>TRBJ2-5|TRBV20-1
CSARVAGGPEGLETQYF
>TRBJ2-1|TRBV7-8
CASSSEIAEQFF
>TRBJ1-1|TRBV5-1
CASSLGADPPFF
>TRBJ2-1|TRBV5-1
CASSTYRNEQFF
>TRBJ2-1|TRBV15
CATSRGTGSEQFF
>TRBJ2-1|TRBV6-2/TRBV6-3
CASSYVAGVGNEQFF
>TRBJ2-3|TRBV25-1
CASSEFGNTADTQYF
>TRBJ2-2|TRBV29-1
CSSRGGENTGELFF
>TRBJ2-7|TRBV6-1
CASSPTSGRTYEQYF
>TRBJ2-2|TRBV13
CASSLKGTLELFF
>TRBJ1-2|TRBV10-3
CAISENGRESYGYTF
>TRBJ2-3|TRBV5-1
CASSYTGHLNTDTQYF
>TRBJ2-3|TRBV6-1
CASSVWAGGSSTDTQYF
>TRBJ2-7|TRBV12-3/TRBV12-4
CASSLGFGQYF
>TRBJ2-7|TRBV12-2
CASRLGIRGQGAERDYEQYF
>TRBJ2-1|TRBV12-3/TRBV12-4
CASSLVEGGNEQFF
>TRBJ2-5|TRBV20-1
CSARRPGSGGPGTQYF
>TRBJ1-1|TRBV28
CASTWARAGFAEAFF
>TRBJ1-1|TRBV9
CASSVDGTMNTEAFF
>TRBJ2-3|TRBV6-1
CASRDRGGLGDTQYF
>TRBJ2-1|TRBV6-5
CASSYYASGISYNEQFF
>TRBJ2-3|TRBV24-1
CATSDHRQGPTDTQYF
>TRBJ2-1|TRBV10-1
CASSDVGISYNEQFF
>TRBJ2-2|TRBV2
CASSEKDRVQTGELFF
>TRBJ1-2|TRBV7-9
CASSPDTTGYGYTF
>TRBJ2-1|TRBV27
CASGGDGTYNEQFF
>TRBJ2-7|TRBV10-3
CAISTQGDRDYYEQYF
>TRBJ2-5|TRBV14
CASSQDGAGGPRETQYF
>TRBJ2-3|TRBV7-9
CASSLAGGPHTDTQYF
>TRBJ2-5|TRBV25-1
CASGGRGQETQYF